This T cell receptor beta chain is drawn from a study of molecular identifiers for immune sequencing clone quantification. The study, taken as a whole, reports: Clones above 20 RNA copies contained over 98% of effector molecules but under 1% of naive ones.

Preparation methods for the bulk TCR libraries were those previously described, with listed TCR primers. TCRdb itself ran the PCR reads through MiXCR, one entry per CDR3 protein. The repertoire includes around 480,000 distinct CDR3 sequences, 25% of them detected once, and over 0.6% sits in the top ten. Looked up from germline, CDR1 is SGHVS and CDR2 is FNYEAQ. There are 15 residues in the CDR3. Regarding this clonotype: Antigen unknown. A much bigger clone sits one base away, suggesting this may be a read error.

Naive CD8 libraries were made from about 20,000 to 1,000,000 sorted cells, and they used 10%, 30% or 50% RNA. This clonotype was sampled from a human donor in good health. Some libraries in this study had Jurkat cell RNA spiked in. Input material: naive CD8+ T cells from blood, with Jurkat cell RNA spiked in. The subset is: FACS-sorted CD8+CD4-CCR7+CD45RA+ naive T cells. The rearrangement links TRBV7-6 to TRBJ2-3; 12 bases match TRBD1. The CDR3 loop is CAGSLGTGGLNTQYF. The CDR3 DNA reads TGTGCCGGCAGCTTAGGGACAGGGGGCTTGAATACGCAGTATTTT.